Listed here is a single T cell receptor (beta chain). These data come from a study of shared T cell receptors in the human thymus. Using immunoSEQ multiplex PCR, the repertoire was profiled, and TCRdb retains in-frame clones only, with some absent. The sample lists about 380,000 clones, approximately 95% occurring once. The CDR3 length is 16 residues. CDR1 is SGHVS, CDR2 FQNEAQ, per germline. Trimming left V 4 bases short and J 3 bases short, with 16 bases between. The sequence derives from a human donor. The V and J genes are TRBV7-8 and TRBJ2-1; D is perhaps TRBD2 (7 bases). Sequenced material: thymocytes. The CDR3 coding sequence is TGTGCCAGCAGCTATGGGAGGGGGGGCGTCTACAATGAGCAGTTCTTC. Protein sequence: CASSYGRGGVYNEQFF.